The next 32 T cell receptor beta chains were all read from a single sample in a study of T cell changes during pregnancy in multiple sclerosis. Sequencing used immunoSEQ multiplex PCR; TCRdb keeps in-frame clones, though not all of them. This table holds tens of thousands of clones, 85% to 95% found once. The source material was peripheral blood, sampled in the third trimester of pregnancy. The receptors come from a female donor in good health, enrolled as a control in a pregnancy study.

The rearrangement joins TRBV7-9 to TRBJ1-1, with TRBD1 matching over 8 bases. Trimming at V came to 5 bases and at J to 7 bases, leaving 15 bases not matched to a gene. The CDR3 sequence is 16 residues long. Germline V lookup: CDR1 SEHNR, CDR2 FQNEAQ (reference sequence). CDR3 in amino acids: CASSVTPQGASGEAFF. CDR3 in DNA: TGTGCCAGCAGCGTGACGCCCCAGGGGGCCTCTGGTGAAGCTTTCTTT.

Only a few counts were recorded for this clone. The chain recombines TRBV30 with TRBJ1-1; D is uncertain. Per the germline V gene, CDR1 is GTSNPN and CDR2 is SVGIG (reference sequence). CDR3 length: 13 amino acids. Trimming removed 4 bases from V and 1 base from J, with 10 bases in between. The CDR3 nucleotides are TGTGCCTGGAATGCAGTTCGGAACACTGAAGCTTTCTTT. The encoded protein is CAWNAVRNTEAFF. Variable domain in full (rest from reference TRBV30 and TRBJ1-1): SQTIHQWPATLVQPVGSPLSLECTVEGTSNPNLYWYRQAAGRGLQLLFYSVGIGQISSEVPQNLSASRPQDRQFILSSKKLLLSDSGFYLCAWNAVRNTEAFFGQGTRLTVV.

The V and J genes are TRBV7-9 and TRBJ1-4, with a tentative D call TRBD1 (5 bases). In germline, CDR1 is SEHNR, CDR2 FQNEAQ (reference sequence). The germline V and J ends were trimmed by 6 bases and 7 bases, with 15 bases remaining between them. This CDR3 has 14 residues. The DNA for the CDR3 is TGTGCCAGCAGTCTTACCGACAGAAGTGAAAAACTGTTTTTT. It encodes CASSLTDRSEKLFF.

The chain uses TRBV2 and TRBJ1-2; D may be TRBD1 (5 bases). Germline CDR1 SNHLY, CDR2 FYNNEI. V lost 2 bases and J lost 3, with 7 bases in between. The CDR3 spans 13 residues. In DNA, the CDR3 is TGTGCCAGCAGTGAACAAGGGGACTATGGCTACACCTTC. Translation: CASSEQGDYGYTF.

The chain links TRBV7-2 to TRBJ2-1; D unclear. Deletions cut 1 base from V and 0 bases from J, with 10 bases between. The CDR3 loop spans 16 amino acids. Looked up from germline, CDR1 is SGHTA and CDR2 is FQGNSA. This CDR3 is CASSLEQRSSYNEQFF. CDR3 bases: TGTGCCAGCAGCTTAGAACAGAGAAGCTCCTACAATGAGCAGTTCTTC.

The gene calls are TRBV27 and TRBJ2-7; TRBD1 aligns across 7 bases. There are 15 residues in the CDR3. Germline V gives CDR1 MNHEY, CDR2 SMNVEV (reference sequence). The J segment lost 3 bases and the V segment lost 2 bases, leaving 7 bases of the junction unmatched. The CDR3 coding sequence is TGTGCCAGCAGTTTAACTCCAGGGGGTCTCTACGAGCAGTACTTC. Protein: CASSLTPGGLYEQYF.

The chain couples TRBV28 to TRBJ2-5; D gene ambiguous. The CDR3 has 13 amino acids. V lost 4 bases to trimming and J lost 5 bases, with 11 bases between them. Germline V lookup: CDR1 MDHEN, CDR2 SYDVKM. The CDR3 region has the DNA TGTGCCAGCAGTTGGGCTAAGTGGGAGACCCAGTACTTC. It yields the protein CASSWAKWETQYF.

CDR3 nucleotide sequence: TGTGCCAGTATGAGGCTAATGAACACTGAAGCTTTCTTT. Amino acid sequence: CASMRLMNTEAFF. V usage is TRBV19 and J usage is TRBJ1-1; D gene unclear. Trimming left V 7 bases short and J 0 bases short, with 9 bases between. Germline lookup yields CDR1 LNHDA and CDR2 SQIVND (reference sequence). The CDR3 spans 13 residues.

The chain employs TRBV6-5 and TRBJ1-1, with 10 bases identical to TRBD1. The V gene's germline CDR1 is MNHEY and CDR2 SVGAGI. The CDR3 consists of 15 residues. Losses at the gene ends were 5 bases for V and 5 bases for J; bases not matched to a gene: 8. The CDR3 coding sequence is TGTGCCAGCAGTACCCCCGACAGGGGGCGAACTGAAGCTTTCTTT. As protein: CASSTPDRGRTEAFF.

This rearrangement joins TRBV6-4 to TRBJ2-1; D possibly corresponds to TRBD1 (6 bases). CDR3 length equals 12 residues. Germline V gene data show CDR1 as MRHNA and CDR2 as SNTAGT. Trimming took 1 base from V and 10 from J, leaving 8 bases between them. CDR3 amino acids: CASSDFRGEQFF. In DNA form, the CDR3 reads TGTGCCAGCAGTGACTTTAGGGGGGAGCAGTTCTTC.

The chain has TRBV5-1 and TRBJ2-3; 12 bases align to TRBD2. There are 18 residues in the CDR3. Trimming removed 2 bases from V and 0 bases from J; junction bases left unmatched: 7. Germline assignment: CDR1 SGHRS and CDR2 YFSETQ. The CDR3 nucleotides read TGCGCCAGCAGCTTCAAGACTAGCGGGGGCTCTAGCACAGATACGCAGTATTTT. Translation: CASSFKTSGGSSTDTQYF.

V and J are TRBV28 and TRBJ2-7; possibly TRBD2 for D (7 bases). Trimming shortened V by 5 bases and J by 5 bases, and 19 bases separated the two germline ends. The CDR3 loop spans 15 amino acids. Germline CDR1 reads MDHEN; CDR2 reads SYDVKM. The CDR3 sequence: CASSGGASGKNEQYF. CDR3 in DNA: TGTGCCAGCAGTGGGGGGGCTAGTGGGAAGAACGAGCAGTACTTC.

This sequence joins TRBV28 and TRBJ1-5; D uncertain. Germline V gene sequence: CDR1 MDHEN, CDR2 SYDVKM. The germline V and J ends were trimmed by 10 bases and 5 bases, with 9 bases remaining between them. This CDR3 has 11 residues. In nucleotides, the CDR3 is TGTGCCACCCGAGGGCATCAGCCCCAGCATTTT. Its protein product is CATRGHQPQHF.

The chain links TRBV9 to TRBJ1-5; no definite D call. The CDR3 length is 15 residues. The V gene lost 5 bases and the J gene lost 0 bases, with 12 bases spanning the gap. Germline CDR1 is SGDLS and CDR2 is YYNGEE. The CDR3 is CASSAGGSSNQPQHF. The CDR3 coding sequence is TGTGCCAGCAGTGCTGGAGGGTCTAGCAATCAGCCCCAGCATTTT.

The rearrangement joins TRBV11-2 to TRBJ2-5; maybe TRBD1 (6 bases). V was pared by 3 bases and J by 0 bases, with 14 bases between. Per germline, CDR1 SGHAT and CDR2 FQNNGV. The CDR3 is 16 amino acids. The CDR3 spells CASSFGIQGDQETQYF. The CDR3 region has the DNA TGTGCCAGCAGCTTTGGTATACAGGGCGACCAAGAGACCCAGTACTTC.

The chain has TRBV7-9 and TRBJ2-2; 9 bases are a match to TRBD1. The CDR3 extends over 14 amino acids. V trimming: 11 bases; J trimming: 3 bases; junction bases outside the gene matches: 7. Per germline, CDR1 SEHNR and CDR2 FQNEAQ (reference sequence). CDR3 nucleotides: TGTGCCGCAAGCCGGACAGGGGACACCGGGGAGCTGTTTTTT. Protein sequence: CAASRTGDTGELFF. The full variable domain, completed using reference TRBV7-9 and TRBJ2-2, is DTGVSQNPRHKITKRGQNVTFRCDPISEHNRLYWYRQTLGQGPEFLTYFQNEAQLEKSRLLSDRFSAERPKGSFSTLEIQRTEQGDSAMYLCAASRTGDTGELFFGEGSRLTVL.

The chain is built from TRBV29-1 and TRBJ2-7; TRBD1 matches 9 bases. With 5 bases clipped from V and 3 bases from J, the junction kept 5 bases outside the gene matches. Germline-derived CDR1 and CDR2 are SQVTM and ANQGSEA. CDR3 size: 13 residues. The CDR3, as DNA: TGCAGCGTTCAGCAGACAGGGGGCTACGAGCAGTACTTC. Translated: CSVQQTGGYEQYF.

The chain couples TRBV10-3 to TRBJ1-6, with 8 bases lining up with TRBD1. The trim removed 4 bases at V and 10 bases at J, leaving 6 bases unmatched. CDR1 is ENHRY, CDR2 SYGVKD, per germline. This CDR3 region has 14 residues. CDR3 DNA sequence: TGTGCCATCAGTGGGGGGACAGGAGTCTCACCCCTCCACTTT. It is translated as CAISGGTGVSPLHF.

V usage is TRBV28 and J usage is TRBJ1-2, with TRBD1 matching 7 bases. The CDR3 loop spans 16 amino acids. The germline V gene encodes CDR1 MDHEN and CDR2 SYDVKM. The V gene end was trimmed by 3 bases and the J gene end by 4 bases; junction bases not matched to a gene: 11. CDR3 coding DNA: TGTGCCAGCAGTTTGTTACAGGGGAGTGGCGGCTATGGCTACACCTTC. Residues: CASSLLQGSGGYGYTF.

This sequence joins TRBV27 and TRBJ2-7, with D maybe TRBD1 (7 bases). CDR3 length: 15 residues. The ends were cut back, 3 bases at V and 2 bases at J, with 14 bases in the middle. Germline assignment: CDR1 MNHEY and CDR2 SMNVEV (reference sequence). The CDR3 loop is CASSFGGGRTYEQYF. As DNA, the CDR3 is TGTGCCAGCAGTTTTGGAGGGGGCAGAACCTACGAGCAGTACTTC.

V usage is TRBV7-3 and J usage is TRBJ2-5, with D possibly matching TRBD1 (5 bases). Germline-derived CDR1 and CDR2 are SGHTA and FQGTGA. V lost 8 bases, J lost 3 bases, and 13 bases lay in between. The CDR3 runs 13 residues. In DNA, the CDR3 is TGTGCCAGCGGGTTGAGCAGGGAAGAGACCCAGTACTTC. This encodes CASGLSREETQYF.

The chain employs TRBV4-1 and TRBJ2-3; TRBD2 agrees at 11 bases. CDR1 is MGHRA and CDR2 is YSYEKL in the germline V gene. This CDR3 is 15 amino acids long. The V gene end was trimmed by 3 bases and the J gene end by 4 bases; junction bases not matched to a gene: 3. The CDR3, as DNA: TGCGCCAGCAGCCAGACTAGCGGGACAGCAGATACGCAGTATTTT. Protein product: CASSQTSGTADTQYF.

Here the CDR3 DNA reads TGTGCCAGCAGCTTAGCCAGCCTAGCGGTCACAGATACGCAGTATTTT. Translation gives CASSLASLAVTDTQYF. The V and J genes are TRBV7-2 and TRBJ2-3; 7 nucleotides match TRBD2. This CDR3 has 16 residues. V lost 0 bases to trimming and J lost 2 bases; unmatched junction nucleotides: 5. Germline loops: CDR1 SGHTA, CDR2 FQGNSA.

The CDR3 DNA is TGTGCCAGTAGTATGAGGGTCGGGACAGTATCCGACGAGCAGTACTTC. It translates to CASSMRVGTVSDEQYF. The chain carries TRBV19 and TRBJ2-7, with 7 bases fitting TRBD1. The CDR3 spans 16 residues. J was trimmed by 5 bases and V by 3 bases; bases with no gene match: 13. Germline CDR1 is LNHDA and CDR2 is SQIVND (reference sequence).

The chain recombines TRBV2 with TRBJ2-2, with D unclear. The CDR3 runs to 14 residues. Germline assignment: CDR1 SNHLY and CDR2 FYNNEI. V was clipped by 5 bases and J by 8 bases, with 15 bases between them. CDR3 amino acids: CASSTYLPSGELFF. Here the CDR3 DNA reads TGTGCCAGCAGTACCTACCTTCCTAGTGGGGAGCTGTTTTTT.

The chain has TRBV2 and TRBJ2-3, with a weak D call TRBD2 (5 bases). The CDR3 loop spans 16 amino acids. CDR1 and CDR2 from the germline V gene are SNHLY and FYNNEI. Trimming took 7 bases from V and 1 from J, leaving 18 bases between them. The CDR3 here is CASNSIGSPRTDTQYF. Here the CDR3 DNA reads TGTGCCAGCAATAGCATTGGGAGCCCGCGCACAGATACGCAGTATTTT.

The gene calls are TRBV25-1 and TRBJ2-1; 7 nucleotides line up with TRBD1. CDR3 size: 16 residues. Trimming at V came to 4 bases and at J to 1 base, leaving 7 bases not matched to a gene. The germline gives CDR1 MGHDK, CDR2 SYGVNS. This chain's CDR3 is CASSGRKGQSYNEQFF. CDR3 in DNA: TGTGCCAGCAGTGGGAGGAAGGGACAGTCCTACAATGAGCAGTTCTTC.

V gene TRBV7-7 combines with J gene TRBJ1-1; D may be TRBD1 (5 bases). From germline, CDR1 is SSHAT and CDR2 FNYEAQ (reference sequence). The length of the CDR3 is 13 residues. Trimming took 5 bases from V and 4 from J, leaving 11 bases between them. The DNA of the CDR3 is TGTGCCAGCAGCGCGACAGAGCGCACTGAAGCTTTCTTT. It codes for CASSATERTEAFF.

The chain joins TRBV29-1 to TRBJ2-5; 12 nucleotides match TRBD2. Trimming took 7 bases from V and 5 from J; bases not matched to a gene: 8. CDR3 size: 14 residues. CDR1 SQVTM and CDR2 ANQGSEA come from the germline V gene. CDR3 region: CSAMTSGSVETQYF. The CDR3 DNA is TGCAGCGCCATGACTAGCGGGAGCGTGGAGACCCAGTACTTC. Filled out from reference TRBV29-1 and TRBJ2-5, the complete variable domain reads SAVISQKPSRDICQRGTSLTIQCQVDSQVTMMFWYRQQPGQSLTLIATANQGSEATYESGFVIDKFPISRPNLTFSTLTVSNMSPEDSSIYLCSAMTSGSVETQYFGPGTRLLVL.

The rearrangement links TRBV7-9 to TRBJ2-7; TRBD2 might be the D (5 bases). The CDR3 contains 11 residues. Per the germline V gene, CDR1 is SEHNR and CDR2 is FQNEAQ (reference sequence). The V end was cut by 11 bases, the J end by 6 bases, with 14 bases between. CDR3 in amino acids: CAVSEVREQYF. The CDR3 DNA reads TGTGCCGTTTCGGAGGTGCGCGAGCAGTACTTC.

This chain uses TRBV6-5 with TRBJ1-1; 7 bases fit TRBD1. The V and J ends lost 2 bases and 0 bases, in that order; junction bases with no gene match: 3. The CDR3 is made up of 15 amino acids. Germline-derived CDR1 and CDR2 are MNHEY and SVGAGI. In DNA, the CDR3 is TGTGCCAGCAGTTACAGGGGGCGGCTGAACACTGAAGCTTTCTTT. It specifies CASSYRGRLNTEAFF.

The gene calls are TRBV10-3 and TRBJ1-1; D possibly corresponds to TRBD1 (6 bases). V lost 10 bases and J 12 bases, leaving 21 bases between the germline ends. CDR1 ENHRY and CDR2 SYGVKD come from the germline V gene. This CDR3 has 12 amino acids. CDR3 residues: CATASGALWTFF. CDR3 nucleotides: TGTGCCACCGCGTCAGGGGCCCTATGGACTTTCTTT.